In its sample, the clone carrying this TCR beta chain was seen once. Its antigen is not known. TCR beta libraries were prepared from cDNA with unique molecular identifiers. The yield from roughly 1 to 10 million T cells was 500,000 or so cDNA molecules in total. Using its own MiXCR run on the PCR reads, TCRdb lists one record per CDR3 protein. The data show about 820,000 distinct CDR3 sequences, under 70% seen once. This specimen comes from a study of post-analysis software for immune sequencing data. Study-wide background: Recorded subtypes: relapsing-remitting, secondary progressive, progressive-relapsing; some patients unannotated. Study results and limitations: Controls' normalized Chao1 diversity significantly exceeded that of multiple sclerosis patients. F measure grouped same-batch samples tightly together.

The material sequenced was blood. The clonotype comes from a girl aged 10-17 years with multiple sclerosis.

The CDR3 DNA sequence: TGTGCCAGCAGATCCGGGACAGGGTTGGGCGAGCAGTACTTC. It encodes CASRSGTGLGEQYF. This chain uses TRBV12-3 or TRBV12-4 with TRBJ2-7, with 9 bases matching TRBD1. Germline trimming cut 6 bases from V and 6 bases from J; bases unmatched to any gene: 9. The CDR3 totals 14 residues.